This T cell receptor (beta chain) was obtained from a study of regulatory T cells in long-lasting Graves disease. Time point denoted: persistent/refractory GD, antithyroid drugs over 5 years with positive TRAb. The TCR library was made from RNA that had been extracted from PBMCs in TRIzol. V was clipped by 3 bases and J by 4 bases; unmatched bases: 7. CDR1 and CDR2 from the germline V gene are SGHTA and FQGTGA. The length of the CDR3 is 15 residues. Construction of the TCR beta libraries employed iRepertoire HTBI primers in conjunction with Arm-PCR of CDR3 regions. TCRdb reprocessed the multiplex PCR reads via MiXCR and lists one record per CDR3 protein. The sample lists hundreds of thousands of distinct CDR3 sequences; about 22% were seen once.

This receptor was obtained from a female donor with Graves disease. Material: peripheral blood mononuclear cells (PBMCs), obtained when the disease was refractory, from a patient treated with antithyroid drugs. The rearrangement uses TRBV7-3 and TRBJ2-5; the match to TRBD1 covers 8 bases. DNA of the CDR3: TGTGCCAGCAGCTTGGACAGGGCAGTTGGAGAGACCCAGTACTTC. Translating it yields CASSLDRAVGETQYF.